The rows below give T cell receptor beta chains drawn from one sample of a study of control samples from healthy donors and cancer patients. Sequencing was performed with immunoSEQ multiplex PCR; in TCRdb, only in-frame clones are kept and a portion is missing. The sample has 120,000 or so clones, roughly 86% seen once; the top ten hold roughly 3%. The sample was blood. The receptors were gathered from a man aged 60 to 75 in good health. CDR3s include the opening cysteine and the closing phenylalanine or tryptophan. A D gene is named only where the DNA matches it firmly. The listing skips clone size in some rows; elsewhere it reads once, few, many or a size class.

j_gene | d_gene | v_gene | abundance | CDR3nt | CDR3aa
TRBJ2-3 | TRBD2 | TRBV11-2 | . | TGTGCCAGCAGCTTAGATTCGGGGGGGAGATCAGATACGCAGTATTTT | CASSLDSGGRSDTQYF
TRBJ2-1 | . | TRBV12-3/TRBV12-4 | . | TGTGCCAGCAGTTCAGTCGGAAATGAGCAGTTCTTC | CASSSVGNEQFF
TRBJ1-1 | . | TRBV19 | . | TGTGCCAGTAGGTCGAACACTGAAGCTTTCTTT | CASRSNTEAFF
TRBJ1-2 | TRBD1 | TRBV4-1 | . | TGCGCCAGCAGCCCGGGACAGAACTATGGCTACACCTTC | CASSPGQNYGYTF
TRBJ2-1 | . | TRBV5-4 | once | TGTGCCAGCAGCTCGGCAAACATGGCCCACTACAATGAGCAGTTCTTC | CASSSANMAHYNEQFF
TRBJ1-5 | . | TRBV25-1 | once | TGTGCCAGCACCCCGGGGCCCAATCAGCCCCAGCATTTT | CASTPGPNQPQHF
TRBJ1-3 | . | TRBV6-5 | . | TGTGCCAGCAGTTACTCGACAGCTGGAAACACCATATATTTT | CASSYSTAGNTIYF
TRBJ2-3 | . | TRBV19 | . | TGTGCCAGTCGCTTGGGAAACCCTGGGGATACGCAGTATTTT | CASRLGNPGDTQYF
TRBJ2-7 | TRBD1 | TRBV28 | . | TGTGCCAGCAGGCCCCGGGACAGGGCCATTTACGAGCAGTACTTC | CASRPRDRAIYEQYF
TRBJ2-3 | . | TRBV5-1 | . | TGCGCCAGCAGCCCAGGGCCCTCTAGCACAGATACGCAGTATTTT | CASSPGPSSTDTQYF
TRBJ2-3 | TRBD2 | TRBV28 | . | TGTGCCAGCAGCGGCGGGGGAATGTGGGGAAATACGCAGTATTTT | CASSGGGMWGNTQYF
TRBJ2-7 | . | TRBV2 | . | TGTGCCAGCAGTGAAGGGAGGGGATGGTACGAGCAGTACTTC | CASSEGRGWYEQYF
TRBJ2-3 | TRBD2 | TRBV7-2 | . | TGTGCCAGCAGCTTAGAGGTTGGCGCAGCGGGGGACTTCACAGATACGCAGTATTTT | CASSLEVGAAGDFTDTQYF
TRBJ2-3 | . | TRBV7-8 | . | TGTGCCAGCAGCCCAGGGGGGACAGCCAAGGTCACAGATACGCAGTATTTT | CASSPGGTAKVTDTQYF
TRBJ1-1 | . | TRBV4-1 | . | TGCGCCAGCAGCCCATTTGAGGGGGGTGCCACTGAAGCTTTCTTT | CASSPFEGGATEAFF
TRBJ2-1 | TRBD1 | TRBV6-5 | once | TGTGCCAGCAGTTTTTCGGACAGGGACAATGAGCAGTTCTTC | CASSFSDRDNEQFF
TRBJ2-1 | TRBD2 | TRBV10-3 | . | TGTGCCATCAGTGAGAATTTAAGCGGGGGGCAATACAATGAGCAGTTCTTC | CAISENLSGGQYNEQFF
TRBJ2-7 | . | TRBV21-1 | . | TGTGCCAGCAGCAATCTGGCGAGCGGGGGGTCAAGCTCCTACGAGCAGTACTTC | CASSNLASGGSSSYEQYF
TRBJ1-2 | TRBD1 | TRBV6-5 | once | TGTGCCGCGCGTAACTGGGACAGCCCCAACTATGGCTACACCTTC | CAARNWDSPNYGYTF
TRBJ2-2 | . | TRBV19 | few | TGTGCCAGTAGTCGCAGTGGGGGGAACACCGGGGAGCTGTTTTTT | CASSRSGGNTGELFF
TRBJ1-2 | TRBD1 | TRBV27 | . | TGTGCCAGCAGTTTTTTGGGACAGGGGATATCCTATGGCTACACCTTC | CASSFLGQGISYGYTF
TRBJ2-2 | . | TRBV4-3 | . | TGCGCCAGCAGCCAAGATATGGGGGGCAACACCGGGGAGCTGTTTTTT | CASSQDMGGNTGELFF
TRBJ1-2 | . | TRBV7-2 | . | TGTGCCAGCAGCTTAGTACAGTTTGGTGGGGATGGCTACACCTTC | CASSLVQFGGDGYTF
TRBJ1-1 | TRBD1 | TRBV6-2/TRBV6-3 | once | TGTGCCAGCAGTCGACAGGGAATCCCTGAAGCTTTCTTT | CASSRQGIPEAFF
TRBJ2-6 | TRBD1 | TRBV2 | . | TGTGCCAACCGGGACAGGGGTCCCTCTGGGGCCAACGTCCTGACTTTC | CANRDRGPSGANVLTF
TRBJ1-5 | . | TRBV7-2 | . | TGTGCCAGCAGCTTAAAGAGTGATCAGCCCCAGCATTTT | CASSLKSDQPQHF